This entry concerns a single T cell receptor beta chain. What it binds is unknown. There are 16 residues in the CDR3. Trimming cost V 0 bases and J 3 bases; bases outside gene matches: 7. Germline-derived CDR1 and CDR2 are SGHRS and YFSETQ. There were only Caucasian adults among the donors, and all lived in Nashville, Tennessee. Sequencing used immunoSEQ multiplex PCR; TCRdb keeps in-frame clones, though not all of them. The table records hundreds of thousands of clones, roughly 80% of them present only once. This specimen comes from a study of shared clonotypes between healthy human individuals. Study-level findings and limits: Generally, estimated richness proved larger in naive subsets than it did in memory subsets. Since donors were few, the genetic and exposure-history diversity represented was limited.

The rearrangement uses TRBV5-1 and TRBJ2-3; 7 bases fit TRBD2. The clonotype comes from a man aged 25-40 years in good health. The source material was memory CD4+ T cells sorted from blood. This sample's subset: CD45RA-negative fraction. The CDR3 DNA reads TGCGCCAGCAGCTTGGATGGGAGGGCCAGAACAGATACGCAGTATTTT. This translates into CASSLDGRARTDTQYF.